A selection of T cell receptor beta chains follows, all from one sample in a study of cytomegalovirus exposure and HLA in healthy donors. Profiled with immunoSEQ multiplex PCR; TCRdb holds only in-frame clones, not every one. This sample has 150,000 to 160,000 clones, with around 80% found just once. Sequenced sample: PBMCs. These receptors were collected from a man under 40 in good health and CMV-seropositive. Both conserved end residues are part of each CDR3. D genes are given only for firm matches. For some rows the clone size is stated as once, few or many, or as a class when expanded; others skip it.

16	TRBV4-1	TRBD2	-	TRBJ2-1	TGCGCCAGCAGCCACCTCGGGACTAGCGGGAGTGATGAGCAGTTCTTC	CASSHLGTSGSDEQFF
19	TRBV5-5	-	-	TRBJ1-3	TGTGCCAGCAGCTTGGAATTTGCAGCGCAGGGTACCGCTGGAAACACCATATATTTT	CASSLEFAAQGTAGNTIYF
17	TRBV6-1	TRBD2	-	TRBJ2-3	TGTGCCAGCAGTGCTATACCGGGACTAGCGGATGCAGATACGCAGTATTTT	CASSAIPGLADADTQYF
13	TRBV4-2	-	few	TRBJ2-7	TGTGCCAGCAGCCAAGCTGGGAGACACGAGCAGTACTTC	CASSQAGRHEQYF
13	TRBV5-5	-	-	TRBJ1-2	TGTGCCAGCGGACACAACCTAGTCTATGGCTACACCTTC	CASGHNLVYGYTF
15	TRBV19	TRBD1	-	TRBJ2-2	TGTGCCACCACATTAAGGGGGCAGGGAACCGGGGAGCTGTTTTTT	CATTLRGQGTGELFF
16	TRBV9	TRBD2	-	TRBJ2-1	TGTGCCAGCAGCGCAACCGGGACTAGCGGTTACAATGAGCAGTTCTTC	CASSATGTSGYNEQFF
11	TRBV28	-	few	TRBJ1-1	TGTGCCAGCAGTTATCAGGGTCGGACTTTCTTT	CASSYQGRTFF
14	TRBV7-9	TRBD1	once	TRBJ2-1	TGTGCCAGCAGCTTAGTCAGGGGGCGGAATGAGCAGTTCTTC	CASSLVRGRNEQFF
15	TRBV7-2	-	-	TRBJ2-5	TGTGCCAGCAGCCCCCGGGTCATCTCATCGGAGACCCAGTACTTC	CASSPRVISSETQYF
13	TRBV7-9	TRBD1	-	TRBJ2-7	TGTGCCAGCAGCCAAAACAGGGGCTACGAGCAGTACTTC	CASSQNRGYEQYF
16	TRBV28	TRBD2	-	TRBJ2-3	TGTGCCAGCACTCGTGGGTTAGCGGGCGGCACAGATACGCAGTATTTT	CASTRGLAGGTDTQYF
15	TRBV2	-	-	TRBJ1-5	TGTGCCAGCAGGTTAGAAGGGGCGCCGGGTCAGCCCCAGCATTTT	CASRLEGAPGQPQHF
16	TRBV28	TRBD1	-	TRBJ1-1	TGTGCCAGCAGTTTAAGCCCAGGTACAGGGGGCGGGAGAGCTTTCTTT	CASSLSPGTGGGRAFF
14	TRBV7-2	-	-	TRBJ2-3	TGTGCCAGCAGCCCCCCTCGGAGTCCTGATACGCAGTATTTT	CASSPPRSPDTQYF
15	TRBV30	TRBD2	-	TRBJ2-3	TGTGCCTGGAGAAGGAGCGGGAGTGGGGGCGATACGCAGTATTTT	CAWRRSGSGGDTQYF
13	TRBV11-3	TRBD2	-	TRBJ2-5	TGTGCCAGCAGCTTGGGGGGGGGAGAGACCCAGTACTTC	CASSLGGGETQYF
15	TRBV19	-	-	TRBJ2-5	TGTGCCAGTAGTATAACAGACGGGGGAATTGAGACCCAGTACTTC	CASSITDGGIETQYF
13	TRBV4-2	-	-	TRBJ2-7	TGTGCCAGCAGCCAAGATAGAGAGTGGGAGCAGTACTTC	CASSQDREWEQYF
14	TRBV6-1	-	-	TRBJ1-5	TGTGCCAGCAGCGTTCGAACAGGGAATCAGCCCCAGCATTTT	CASSVRTGNQPQHF
14	TRBV28	-	-	TRBJ1-1	TGTGCCAGCAGTTTCCCGCGTTCGTACACTGAAGCTTTCTTT	CASSFPRSYTEAFF
15	TRBV19	TRBD2	-	TRBJ2-2	TGTGCCAGTAGTATTTTCGGGAGGGTCACCGGGGAGCTGTTTTTT	CASSIFGRVTGELFF
19	TRBV18	-	-	TRBJ2-1	TGTGCCAGCTCACTACATAGGCCTTCCCGAAGCCGACATAACAATGAGCAGTTCTTC	CASSLHRPSRSRHNNEQFF
18	TRBV2	TRBD1	-	TRBJ1-5	TGTGCCAGCAGTGAAGCTCATCCGGACAGGGGGCTCGATCAGCCCCAGCATTTT	CASSEAHPDRGLDQPQHF
12	TRBV29-1	TRBD2	-	TRBJ2-7	TGCAGCGCGCGGGGAGGGTCCTACGAGCAGTACTTC	CSARGGSYEQYF
17	TRBV7-3	TRBD2	-	TRBJ2-1	TGTGCCAGCAGCCTTACACCTCTAGCGGGAGGGGGGAATGAGCAGTTCTTC	CASSLTPLAGGGNEQFF
11	TRBV14	TRBD1	-	TRBJ2-1	TGTGCCAGCAGCTCAACAGGGGGCGCGTTCTTC	CASSSTGGAFF
15	TRBV7-2	TRBD2	-	TRBJ2-7	TGTGCCAGCAGCTTAACACGACTAGCCGGCTACGAGCAGTACTTC	CASSLTRLAGYEQYF
15	TRBV6-5	-	few	TRBJ1-1	TGTGCCAGCAGACGAACTCACGGGTTGGGCACTGAAGCTTTCTTT	CASRRTHGLGTEAFF
16	TRBV6-1	-	-	TRBJ1-3	TGTGCCAGCAGTGAACCAGGGGCCTTCTCTGGAAACACCATATATTTT	CASSEPGAFSGNTIYF
15	TRBV12-5	-	-	TRBJ1-4	TGTGCTAGTGGTTTGGGGACAGCAACTAATGAAAAACTGTTTTTT	CASGLGTATNEKLFF
14	TRBV19	-	-	TRBJ2-7	TGTGCCAGTAGTCCGCAGACAGAAACCTACGAGCAGTACTTC	CASSPQTETYEQYF
12	TRBV5-6	-	few	TRBJ2-7	TGTGCCAGCAGCTTCGGCAGGTACGAGCAGTACTTC	CASSFGRYEQYF
15	TRBV9	TRBD2	-	TRBJ2-3	TGTGCCAGCAGCGTAAGCGGGGCAGTGACAGATACGCAGTATTTT	CASSVSGAVTDTQYF
15	TRBV4-1	TRBD2	-	TRBJ2-5	TGCGCCAGCAGCCGCCAAGTTCTAGCGGAAGAGACCCAGTACTTC	CASSRQVLAEETQYF
13	TRBV27	TRBD1	-	TRBJ2-7	TGTGCCAGCAGTTTATGGGGGACAGACGAGCAGTACTTC	CASSLWGTDEQYF
15	TRBV19	TRBD2	-	TRBJ2-5	TGTGCCAGTAGTATATCGCTAGCGGGAGGAGAGACCCAGTACTTC	CASSISLAGGETQYF
18	TRBV9	-	-	TRBJ2-1	TGTGCCAGCAGCAATCCCGTTGTTGGGGCTAGCTCCTACAATGAGCAGTTCTTC	CASSNPVVGASSYNEQFF
16	TRBV5-1	-	-	TRBJ2-3	TGCGCCAGCAGCTTGGCTGAAGCGAGGAGCACAGATACGCAGTATTTT	CASSLAEARSTDTQYF
15	TRBV4-2	TRBD1	-	TRBJ1-4	TGTGCCAGCAGCCAAAGGGACAGCTTTAATGAAAAACTGTTTTTT	CASSQRDSFNEKLFF
15	TRBV7-2	-	-	TRBJ2-3	TGTGCCAGCAGCCCTACGGGAGTTCCAGGAGATACGCAGTATTTT	CASSPTGVPGDTQYF
16	TRBV28	-	-	TRBJ2-5	TGTGCCAGCAGTTTATCAGTAGGGGTGAAGCAAGAGACCCAGTACTTC	CASSLSVGVKQETQYF
14	TRBV12-5	TRBD2	once	TRBJ2-1	TGTGCTAGTGGTTTAGCGGGACGTTACAATGAGCAGTTCTTC	CASGLAGRYNEQFF
16	TRBV7-6	-	-	TRBJ2-2	TGTGCCAGCAGCCCGACAGTGAACGCGAACACCGGGGAGCTGTTTTTT	CASSPTVNANTGELFF
15	TRBV15	-	-	TRBJ2-3	TGTGCCACCAGCAGAGATCTGGGGGGTACAGATACGCAGTATTTT	CATSRDLGGTDTQYF
14	TRBV18	TRBD1	-	TRBJ2-5	TGTGCCAGCTCACCACCCTCGGACAGGGTCCGACTGTACTTC	CASSPPSDRVRLYF
16	TRBV5-6	TRBD1	-	TRBJ2-7	TGTGCCAGCAGCTCCCTGGACAGGGAACTCCGATACGAGCAGTACTTC	CASSSLDRELRYEQYF
14	TRBV5-1	TRBD1	-	TRBJ2-7	TGCGCCAGCGGAACCGGGGCAGGGGGCAACGAGCAGTACTTC	CASGTGAGGNEQYF
17	TRBV5-4	TRBD2	-	TRBJ2-1	TGTGCCAGCAGTTTTACAACCGGGACTAGCGGCTACAATGAGCAGTTCTTC	CASSFTTGTSGYNEQFF
16	TRBV28	TRBD2	-	TRBJ2-1	TGTGCCAGCAGTTTACAAAGCGGGACCGCCTACAATGAGCAGTTCTTC	CASSLQSGTAYNEQFF
15	TRBV27	TRBD1	few	TRBJ2-7	TGTGCCAGCAGTTTACGGGGACAGGGCGCCTACGAGCAGTACTTC	CASSLRGQGAYEQYF
15	TRBV9	TRBD1	-	TRBJ1-2	TGTGCCAGCAGCGCAGGGACAGGGGGCCTAGGTGGCTACACCTTC	CASSAGTGGLGGYTF
14	TRBV5-1	-	few	TRBJ1-4	TGCGCCAGCAGGTGGGGGGCAACTAATGAAAAACTGTTTTTT	CASRWGATNEKLFF
17	TRBV7-9	TRBD2	-	TRBJ2-7	TGTGCCAGCAGCTTAAATCTAGCGGGAGGGCCAGAATACGAGCAGTACTTC	CASSLNLAGGPEYEQYF
15	TRBV11-2	-	-	TRBJ2-3	TGTGCCAGCAGCCCCCTCCTGGCGGGCACAGATACGCAGTATTTT	CASSPLLAGTDTQYF
17	TRBV13	TRBD2	-	TRBJ2-3	TGTGCCAGCAGCCCAGAAGGACTAGCGGAAAGCACAGATACGCAGTATTTT	CASSPEGLAESTDTQYF
16	TRBV7-9	TRBD2	-	TRBJ2-5	TGTGCCAGCAGCCCAGGGACTAGCGGGGGACAAGAGACCCAGTACTTC	CASSPGTSGGQETQYF
14	TRBV19	-	-	TRBJ1-1	TGTGCCAGTAGTATAGTGGGAGCAAACACTGAAGCTTTCTTT	CASSIVGANTEAFF
14	TRBV25-1	-	-	TRBJ2-4	TGTGCCAGCAGGGCTCCAGGTTCCAAAAACATTCAGTACTTC	CASRAPGSKNIQYF